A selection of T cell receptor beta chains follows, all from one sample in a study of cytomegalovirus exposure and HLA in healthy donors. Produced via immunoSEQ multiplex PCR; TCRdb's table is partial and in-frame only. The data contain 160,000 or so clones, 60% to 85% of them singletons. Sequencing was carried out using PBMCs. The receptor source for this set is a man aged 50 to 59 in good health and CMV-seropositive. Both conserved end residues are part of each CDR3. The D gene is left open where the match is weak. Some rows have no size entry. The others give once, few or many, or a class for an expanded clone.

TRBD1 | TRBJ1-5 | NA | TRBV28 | CASSLEGTGEEIGPQHF | TGTGCCAGCAGTTTAGAGGGGACAGGGGAAGAAATAGGTCCCCAGCATTTT
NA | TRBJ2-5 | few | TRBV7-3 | CASSLRGADQETQYF | TGTGCCAGCAGCCTACGGGGGGCAGACCAAGAGACCCAGTACTTC
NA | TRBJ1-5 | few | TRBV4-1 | CASSQSLRDSTYYSPPQHF | TGCGCCAGCAGCCAGAGCCTCCGGGACTCCACCTATTATAGTCCACCCCAGCATTTT
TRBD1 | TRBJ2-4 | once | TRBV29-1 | CSVRGTGHLAKNIQYF | TGCAGCGTGCGCGGGACAGGGCACCTAGCCAAAAACATTCAGTACTTC
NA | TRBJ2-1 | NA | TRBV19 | CATQVRGASFNEQFF | TGTGCCACTCAAGTCCGGGGGGCTAGTTTCAATGAGCAGTTCTTC
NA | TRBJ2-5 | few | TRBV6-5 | CASSYSIGREQYF | TGTGCCAGCAGTTACTCGATAGGTCGGGAGCAGTACTTC
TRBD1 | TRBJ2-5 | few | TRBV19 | CASADLGQGYGETQYF | TGTGCCAGTGCTGACTTGGGACAGGGGTATGGGGAGACCCAGTACTTC
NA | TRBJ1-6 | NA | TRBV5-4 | CASSLRQFGNSPLHF | TGTGCCAGCAGCTTAAGACAGTTCGGTAATTCACCCCTCCACTTT
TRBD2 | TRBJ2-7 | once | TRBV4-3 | CASSQGDRGGYEQYF | TGCGCCAGCAGCCAAGGGGACCGGGGGGGCTACGAGCAGTACTTC
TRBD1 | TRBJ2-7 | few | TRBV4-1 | CASSQPAALRLGQGTPYEQYF | TGCGCCAGCAGCCAACCAGCTGCACTACGTTTAGGACAGGGGACCCCTTACGAGCAGTACTTC
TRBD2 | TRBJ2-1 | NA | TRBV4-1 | CASSPTEGAGGDSSYNEQFF | TGCGCCAGCAGCCCAACGGAGGGAGCGGGGGGCGATAGCTCCTACAATGAGCAGTTCTTC
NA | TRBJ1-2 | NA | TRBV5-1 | CASSFGQTPNYGYTF | TGCGCCAGCAGCTTTGGACAGACCCCTAACTATGGCTACACCTTC
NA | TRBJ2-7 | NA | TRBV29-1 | CSAWDTNYEQYF | TGCAGCGCATGGGACACCAACTACGAGCAGTACTTC
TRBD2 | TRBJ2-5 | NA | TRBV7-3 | CASSQRGLAGGRETQYF | TGTGCCAGCAGCCAAAGAGGGCTAGCGGGGGGGCGAGAGACCCAGTACTTC
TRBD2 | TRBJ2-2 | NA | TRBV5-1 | CASSRGGGAGELFF | TGCGCCAGCAGCCGCGGCGGGGGGGCCGGGGAGCTGTTTTTT
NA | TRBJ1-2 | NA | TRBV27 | CASSLEQGDYGYTF | TGTGCCAGCAGCCTGGAGCAAGGGGACTATGGCTACACCTTC
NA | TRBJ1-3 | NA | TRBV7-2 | CASSLIGGQRGNTIYF | TGTGCCAGCAGCTTAATCGGGGGGCAGAGAGGAAACACCATATATTTT
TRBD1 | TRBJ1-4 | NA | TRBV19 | CASTDRDANEKLFF | TGTGCCAGTACAGACAGGGATGCTAATGAAAAACTGTTTTTT
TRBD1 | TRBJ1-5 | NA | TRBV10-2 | CASSELRDRLPQHF | TGCGCCAGCAGTGAATTAAGGGACAGACTACCCCAGCATTTT
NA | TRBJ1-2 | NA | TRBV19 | CASSITARATGYTF | TGTGCCAGTAGTATAACGGCCAGGGCGACGGGCTACACCTTC
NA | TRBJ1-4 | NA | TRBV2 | CASNKGRVEEKLFF | TGTGCCAGCAATAAAGGGAGGGTAGAAGAAAAACTGTTTTTT
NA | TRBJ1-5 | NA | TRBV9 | CASSVGFQGGGSNQPQHF | TGTGCCAGCAGCGTAGGCTTCCAGGGAGGAGGGAGCAATCAGCCCCAGCATTTT
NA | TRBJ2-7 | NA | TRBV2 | CASSVAYEQYF | TGTGCCAGCAGTGTCGCCTACGAGCAGTACTTC
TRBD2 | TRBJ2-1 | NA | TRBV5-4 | CASSLGGGLAGVGNEQFF | TGTGCCAGCAGCTTGGGTGGAGGACTAGCGGGGGTGGGCAATGAGCAGTTCTTC
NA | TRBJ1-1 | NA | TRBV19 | CASSIGAGNTEAFF | TGTGCCAGTAGTATAGGGGCCGGGAACACTGAAGCTTTCTTT
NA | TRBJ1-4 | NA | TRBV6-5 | CASSSGQVNEKLFF | TGTGCCAGCAGTTCGGGACAAGTAAATGAAAAACTGTTTTTT
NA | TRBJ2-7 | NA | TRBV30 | CAWRGLGREQYF | TGTGCCTGGAGGGGACTCGGTCGGGAGCAGTACTTC
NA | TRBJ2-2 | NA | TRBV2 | CASSLADLANTGELFF | TGTGCCAGCAGTTTAGCGGACCTCGCGAACACCGGGGAGCTGTTTTTT
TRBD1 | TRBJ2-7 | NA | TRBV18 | CASSQGGRYEQYF | TGTGCCAGCTCACAAGGGGGCAGGTACGAGCAGTACTTC
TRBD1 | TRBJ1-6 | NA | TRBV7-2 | CASSSGQGGGSPLHF | TGTGCCAGCAGCTCAGGACAGGGCGGTGGTTCACCCCTCCACTTT
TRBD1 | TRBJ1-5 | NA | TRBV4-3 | CASSQGTGGFSPQHF | TGCGCCAGCAGCCAAGGGACAGGGGGTTTCAGCCCCCAGCATTTT